This TCR beta chain comes out of a study of shared clonotypes between healthy human individuals. V lost 4 bases, J lost 4 bases, and 8 bases lay in between. The CDR3 loop spans 12 amino acids. In germline, CDR1 is SGHVS, CDR2 FQNEAQ. TCRdb keeps only in-frame clones here, not all; method: immunoSEQ multiplex PCR. This sample yields a few million clones, of which around 90% are seen a single time; roughly 0.13% belongs to the top ten. Study findings and constraints: For sorted subsets, rarefaction showed incomplete sequencing despite large depth.

As concerns this clone: No antigen is known for it.

The chain recombines TRBV7-8 with TRBJ2-7; perhaps TRBD2 as D (6 bases). The source of this sequence is a man aged 18 to 30 in good health. The sequencing sample was made of naive CD4+ T cells sorted from blood. This sample's subset: CD45RA+ positively selected. In DNA form, the CDR3 reads TGTGCCAGCAGCTCCCGGGGGTACGAGCAGTACTTC. Its protein is CASSSRGYEQYF.